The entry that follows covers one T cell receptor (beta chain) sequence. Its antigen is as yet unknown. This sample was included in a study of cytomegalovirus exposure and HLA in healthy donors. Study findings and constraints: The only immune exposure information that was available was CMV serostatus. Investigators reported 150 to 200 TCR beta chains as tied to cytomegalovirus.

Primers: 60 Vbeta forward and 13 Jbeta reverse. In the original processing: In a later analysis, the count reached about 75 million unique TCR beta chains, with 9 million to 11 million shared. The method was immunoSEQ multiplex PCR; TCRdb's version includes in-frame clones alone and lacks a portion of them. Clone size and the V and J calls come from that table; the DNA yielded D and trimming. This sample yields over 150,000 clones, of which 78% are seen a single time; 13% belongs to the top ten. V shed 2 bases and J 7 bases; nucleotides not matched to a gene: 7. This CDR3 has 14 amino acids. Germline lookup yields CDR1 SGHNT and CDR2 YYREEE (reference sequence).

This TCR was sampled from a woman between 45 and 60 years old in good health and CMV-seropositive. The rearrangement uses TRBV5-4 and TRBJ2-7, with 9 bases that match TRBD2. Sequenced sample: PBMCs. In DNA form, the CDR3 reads TGTGCCAGCAGCTTAAGAGGCGGGGGGGGAGAGCAGTACTTC. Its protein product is CASSLRGGGGEQYF.